These T cell receptor beta chains were read from a single sample in a study of CD8 T cells in Susac syndrome. MiXCR was run by TCRdb on the immunoSEQ multiplex PCR reads, yielding one entry per CDR3 protein. The sample lists fewer than 60,000 distinct CDR3 sequences, approximately 95% occurring once. The material sequenced was CD8+ T cells from PBMCs. These receptors were collected from a human donor with Susac syndrome. Both conserved end residues are part of each CDR3. Each record gives: V gene, J gene, clone size, D gene, CDR3 protein, CDR3 DNA. A D gene is named only where the DNA matches it firmly. Clone size appears in some rows only: once, few, many, or a class for an expanded clone.

V: TRBV7-9; J: TRBJ1-1; size: .; D: .; CDR3: CASSLGVMNTEAFF; DNA: TGTGCCAGCAGCTTAGGGGTTATGAACACTGAAGCTTTCTTT
V: TRBV7-8; J: TRBJ1-1; size: .; D: .; CDR3: CASSRLLGSKTEAFF; DNA: TGTGCCAGCAGCCGTCTCCTCGGTTCCAAAACTGAAGCTTTCTTT
V: TRBV11-1; J: TRBJ2-1; size: .; D: .; CDR3: CASSTTLNEQFF; DNA: TGTGCCAGCAGCACGACTCTCAATGAGCAGTTCTTC
V: TRBV4-2; J: TRBJ2-1; size: .; D: .; CDR3: CASGRSGGDYNEQFF; DNA: TGTGCCAGCGGCCGGAGCGGCGGGGACTACAATGAGCAGTTCTTC
V: TRBV2; J: TRBJ2-3; size: .; D: .; CDR3: CASGGRVTDTQYF; DNA: TGTGCCAGCGGGGGCAGGGTGACAGATACGCAGTATTTT
V: TRBV4-2; J: TRBJ2-2; size: .; D: .; CDR3: CASSQDPGTGYAGELFF; DNA: TGTGCCAGCAGCCAAGATCCGGGCACGGGATACGCCGGGGAGCTGTTTTTT
V: TRBV9; J: TRBJ1-4; size: once; D: .; CDR3: CASSSGVADEKLFF; DNA: TGTGCCAGCAGCTCAGGGGTAGCGGATGAAAAACTGTTTTTT
V: TRBV19; J: TRBJ2-7; size: once; D: .; CDR3: CASSIAPGGEQYF; DNA: TGTGCCAGTAGTATAGCTCCAGGGGGGGAGCAGTACTTC
V: TRBV5-1; J: TRBJ2-2; size: .; D: .; CDR3: CASSLGGPSHTGELFF; DNA: TGCGCCAGCAGCTTGGGGGGGCCTTCGCACACCGGGGAGCTGTTTTTT
V: TRBV12-3/TRBV12-4; J: TRBJ1-5; size: .; D: .; CDR3: CASSKSNQPQHF; DNA: TGTGCCAGCAGCAAGAGCAATCAGCCCCAGCATTTT
V: TRBV30; J: TRBJ2-7; size: .; D: .; CDR3: CAWSARTVPYEQYF; DNA: TGTGCCTGGAGTGCCCGGACAGTACCCTACGAGCAGTACTTC
V: TRBV5-8; J: TRBJ1-6; size: .; D: .; CDR3: CASSVQGYSPLHF; DNA: TGTGCCAGCAGTGTACAGGGATATTCACCCCTCCACTTT
V: TRBV12-3/TRBV12-4; J: TRBJ2-5; size: .; D: .; CDR3: CASSAIQETQYF; DNA: TGTGCCAGCAGTGCTATCCAAGAGACCCAGTACTTC
V: TRBV11-3; J: TRBJ2-7; size: once; D: .; CDR3: CASSGNRAHEQYF; DNA: TGTGCCAGCAGCGGAAACAGGGCCCACGAGCAGTACTTC
V: TRBV20-1; J: TRBJ2-7; size: .; D: .; CDR3: CSASRRSEQYF; DNA: TGCAGTGCTAGCCGAAGGAGCGAGCAGTACTTC
V: TRBV7-8; J: TRBJ2-4; size: .; D: TRBD1; CDR3: CASSSGQGLAKNIQYF; DNA: TGTGCCAGCAGCTCGGGACAGGGACTAGCCAAAAACATTCAGTACTTC
V: TRBV19; J: TRBJ2-7; size: once; D: .; CDR3: CASSIAPSSYEQYF; DNA: TGTGCCAGTAGTATAGCCCCAAGCTCCTACGAGCAGTACTTC
V: TRBV30; J: TRBJ1-2; size: .; D: .; CDR3: CAWNSETEFYGYTF; DNA: TGTGCCTGGAACTCCGAGACAGAATTCTATGGCTACACCTTC
V: TRBV6-5; J: TRBJ1-1; size: .; D: .; CDR3: CASSPRVNTEAFF; DNA: TGTGCCAGCAGTCCCAGGGTGAACACTGAAGCTTTCTTT
V: TRBV7-6; J: TRBJ2-7; size: .; D: .; CDR3: CASSLRRSYEQYF; DNA: TGTGCCAGCAGCCTTAGACGGAGCTACGAGCAGTACTTC
V: TRBV11-2; J: TRBJ2-5; size: .; D: .; CDR3: CASSTTSLEETQYF; DNA: TGTGCCAGCAGCACGACTAGTTTAGAAGAGACCCAGTACTTC
V: TRBV30; J: TRBJ2-7; size: .; D: .; CDR3: CAWSGDGEQYF; DNA: TGTGCCTGGAGTGGGGACGGCGAGCAGTACTTC
V: TRBV9; J: TRBJ1-2; size: .; D: .; CDR3: CASSVATSRSGFGGYTF; DNA: TGTGCCAGCAGCGTAGCTACCTCGAGGTCAGGGTTCGGGGGCTACACCTTC